The present entry profiles one T cell receptor beta chain with its context. This clone was seen only once. Its target antigen remains unknown. No base quality values were provided; no much bigger clone lies one nucleotide off. At diagnosis, tumor, uninvolved tumor-adjacent lung and peripheral blood were collected and then preserved as a mix of FFPE and fresh-frozen material. For TCR repertoire profiling, blood samples were analyzed in the form of peripheral blood mononuclear cells. The data are from a study of T cells in localized non-small cell lung cancer (dated by TCRdb to the early 2020s). As for the study more broadly: The study examined T cell repertoires in 200 to 300 patients with early-stage NSCLC and compared tumors with uninvolved tumor-adjacent lungs. The mean age of the NSCLC patients was around 65 years, with 130 or so men and 95 to 110 women. The cohort consisted of under 300 treatment-naive NSCLC patients whose localized lung tumors had been resected. The full study reports these points: Higher T cell density in blood was associated with longer overall survival, whereas higher clonality in adjacent lung was associated with shorter survival. Because multi-region tumor sequencing was not done, intratumor heterogeneity could not be ruled out. Uninvolved tumor-adjacent lung showed the highest T cell clonality, higher than tumor, which suggests more focused antigenic responses in the uninvolved tumor-adjacent lung. Because the study design was exploratory, TCR variables were selected using unadjusted p-values without false-discovery rate correction. A median of about 55 of the top 100 tumor clones were detected in paired uninvolved adjacent lung, and 28 of these tumor clones were also found among the top 100 clones of the paired uninvolved adjacent lung.

TCR beta CDR3 regions were sequenced from DNA using the immunoSEQ Assay. The authors processed their data as follows. T cell density was computed as TCR beta template counts normalized to usable DNA estimated by amplifying housekeeping genes. Richness was estimated with the preseqR package, extrapolating to 400,000 templates for PBMC samples and 120,000 templates for tissue samples. Clonality was defined as one minus Pielou's evenness. Differential abundance testing on productive amino-acid clonotypes, with a minimum total count of 5 and an alpha of 0.1, was used to identify tissue-enriched TCRs. The Jaccard Index and the Morisita Overlap Index were used to measure how much the repertoires overlapped between compartments. GLIPH grouped TCR beta CDR3s together with public tetramer-defined viral CDR3s, and a viral motif had to include at least three viral sequences and show V-gene enrichment. TCRdb stores this immuneACCESS table with in-frame sequences only. Part of the clones is absent; in the studies checked, under half of the shortfall reflects unresolved V genes, and no reason is known for the rest. D and trimming were read from the DNA, whereas the V and J calls and clone size are those reported in that table. The sample table lists around 41,000 clones, 70% to 90% of them with a count of one. In total, the top ten clones hold 7.1% of the sample.

CDR1 and CDR2 were assigned from the germline V gene as MNHNS and SASEGT. Relative to germline, V is missing 2 bases and J is missing 2 bases, with 6 bases of the junction outside any gene match. The CDR3 sequence holds 16 residues, the cysteine and phenylalanine included. The sequence is cut down to CDR3 DNA, 48 bases in frame from base 1. The chain couples TRBV6-1 to TRBJ2-3, with 8 bases in between that match TRBD2. The receptor was isolated from a woman aged 18 to 55 with stage III lung adenocarcinoma. The starting material was peripheral blood, obtained before any cancer treatment. The DNA sequence is as follows: TGTGCCAGCAGTGAATATGCTAGCGGGCCCACAGATACGCAGTATTTT. The resulting protein is CASSEYASGPTDTQYF.